This T cell receptor beta chain originates from a study of CD8 T cells in ankylosing spondylitis. General observations from the study: Reportedly, significant enrichment of disease-linked clones occurred in matched ankylosing spondylitis synovial fluid. CD8+ by phenotype, disease-linked clones were relatively rare in peripheral blood. For ankylosing spondylitis blood, a TCR beta motif of 7 or 8 highly homologous variants appeared characteristic.

CDR1 is SQVTM and CDR2 is ANQGSEA in the germline V gene. Germline trimming cut 0 bases from V and 4 bases from J; bases unmatched to any gene: 9. There are 16 residues in the CDR3. It was by quantitative 5'-RACE with molecular barcodes that TCR beta libraries were made. TCRdb passed the 5' RACE reads through MiXCR, listing each CDR3 protein once. In the table there are around 140,000 distinct CDR3 sequences, approximately 17% of which are singletons. Only a few counts were recorded for this clonotype. Antigen unknown. The chain couples TRBV29-1 to TRBJ2-7; 10 bases align to TRBD1. The source is a male donor with ankylosing spondylitis. What was sequenced was blood, either unsorted or a sorted T cell fraction (not recorded which). The CDR3 coding sequence is TGCAGCGTTGAAGAGACAGGGGGCGCGGGACTGTACGAGCAGTACTTC. Protein sequence: CSVEETGGAGLYEQYF.